This T cell receptor beta chain was found in a study of blood T cells in healthy people across ages. This clonotype was detected only a few times. What it binds is unknown. Findings and caveats of the study: Whereas aged donors had fewer naive CD4+ cells, long-lived donors had more of them and higher diversity. Those diversity estimates obtained from one million T cells were thought to be underestimates.

Sample-barcoded 5' priming and a J-beta primer mix drove a second PCR of about 6 to 12 cycles. Each CDR3 protein gets one entry after TCRdb re-called the 5' RACE reads with MiXCR. The table lists 550,000 to 700,000 distinct CDR3 sequences, 27% of them singletons. The CDR3 spans 17 residues. Germline CDR1 and CDR2: SGHNT and YYREEE (reference sequence). V lost 4 bases and J lost 7, with 24 bases in between. This TCR was recovered from a woman in her 70s in good health. J is TRBJ2-1 and V is TRBV5-4, with D maybe TRBD1 (9 bases). The sequencing input was blood. CDR3 protein: CASSPNPGTGTRNEQFF. In DNA, the CDR3 is TGTGCCAGCAGCCCGAACCCGGGGACAGGGACTAGGAATGAGCAGTTCTTC.